The 4 T cell receptor beta chains below all came from one sample that was sequenced in a study of beta chain features in type 1 diabetes (dated by TCRdb to the late 2010s). Study-level results and caveats: Type 1 diabetes patients showed a moderate but significant shortening of TCRB CDR3 length in all four CD4+ subsets.

Receptor libraries were prepared by the immunoSEQ multiplex PCR assay. All of the isolated RNA was reverse transcribed with the High Capacity cDNA Reverse Transcription Kit, so expressed TCRB transcripts were sequenced. TCRdb holds this immuneACCESS table with in-frame rearrangements only. Some clones are missing; in checked studies, unresolved V genes explain under half, and the rest has no known cause. The sample yields under 850,000 clones; around an eighth were counted once. The ten biggest clones cover 0.022% of the sample. Their recognized antigens are unknown. Material for sequencing was naive CD4+ T cells from blood. What this sample's cell subset or site label stands for: true naive CD4+ T cells. Receptor source: a man younger than 35 with type 1 diabetes.

This clone has a handful of counts. J is TRBJ2-4 and V is TRBV4-1, with a weak D call TRBD2 (6 bases). Germline values: CDR1 MGHRA, CDR2 YSYEKL. V lost 1 base to trimming and J lost 2 bases, with 12 bases between them. This CDR3 region has 16 residues. The CDR3, as DNA: TGCGCCAGCAGCCAAGGCGGGGACGGGTCCAAAAACATTCAGTACTTC. This sequence encodes CASSQGGDGSKNIQYF.

The chain uses TRBV2 and TRBJ1-5; unclear D gene. Trimming left V 3 bases short and J 5 bases short, with 5 bases between. The CDR3 sequence is 12 residues long. The germline V gene encodes CDR1 SNHLY and CDR2 FYNNEI. For the CDR3, the DNA is TGTGCCAGCAGTGAGTCCCATCAGCCCCAGCATTTT. This encodes CASSESHQPQHF.

Note on this clone: At the DNA level, this CDR3 is encoded by other sequences in the same sample as well. The chain links TRBV9 to TRBJ1-6; 8 nucleotides agree with TRBD1. Germline CDR1 SGDLS, CDR2 YYNGEE. There are 14 residues in the CDR3. V shed 2 bases, J shed 8 bases, and the junction held 3 bases outside the gene matches. The CDR3 bases are TGTGCCAGCAGCGTTGGACAGGGTGATTCACCCCTCCACTTT. This translates into CASSVGQGDSPLHF.

The chain carries TRBV5-4 and TRBJ2-1; D gene ambiguous. The CDR3 is 13 residues long. Trimming took off 2 bases at V and 8 bases at J, with 11 bases between the two ends. The germline V gene encodes CDR1 SGHNT and CDR2 YYREEE (reference sequence). The CDR3 reads CASSLEQNYEQFF. DNA for the CDR3: TGTGCCAGCAGCTTAGAACAAAACTATGAGCAGTTCTTC.